Below are 20 T cell receptor beta chains sequenced from a single sample in a study of early T cells in non-severe SARS-CoV-2 infection. TCRdb itself ran the 5' RACE reads through MiXCR, one entry per CDR3 protein. The repertoire holds 65,000 to 85,000 distinct CDR3 sequences, with 15% to 19% as singletons. Material: whole blood. The receptor set was obtained from an adult who was a healthcare worker with PCR-confirmed SARS-CoV-2 infection or an uninfected control (not recorded which).

This chain's CDR3 is CASSFAHRVASYNEQFF. CDR3 sequence (DNA): TGTGCCAGCAGCTTCGCGCACAGGGTAGCCTCCTACAATGAGCAGTTCTTC. The genes are TRBV5-5 and TRBJ2-1; D is perhaps TRBD1 (6 bases). Germline V gene data show CDR1 as SGHKS and CDR2 as YYEKEE (reference sequence). V lost 2 bases, J lost 0 bases, and 15 bases lay in between. The CDR3 is 17 residues long.

V and J are TRBV10-3 and TRBJ2-1, with 10 bases fitting TRBD2. The CDR3 extends over 16 amino acids. V lost 4 bases and J lost 4; bases outside the gene matches: 7. CDR1 is ENHRY and CDR2 is SYGVKD in the germline V gene. Written as DNA, the CDR3 is TGTGCCATCAGTGGTCCGAGCGGGGGGGATTACAATGAGCAGTTCTTC. It is translated as CAISGPSGGDYNEQFF.

This sequence joins TRBV4-2 and TRBJ2-7; 7 positions agree with TRBD2. This CDR3 is 14 amino acids long. Per germline, CDR1 LGHNA and CDR2 YNFKEQ. Germline trimming cut 4 bases from V and 5 bases from J; bases unmatched to any gene: 8. This chain's CDR3 is CASSRGSQENEQYF. The CDR3 DNA reads TGTGCCAGCAGCCGCGGGAGCCAGGAGAACGAGCAGTACTTC.

This clonotype was counted at least ten times. V gene TRBV3-1 combines with J gene TRBJ2-1; 8 positions match TRBD2. The CDR3 runs to 12 residues. Germline CDR1 and CDR2: LGHDT and YNNKEL (reference sequence). V dropped 6 bases and J dropped 9; count of bases not matched to a gene: 4. The CDR3 nucleotides are TGTGCCAGCAGTATAGCGGGGCGTGAGCAGTTCTTC. Translated, it gives CASSIAGREQFF.

The rearrangement joins TRBV18 to TRBJ1-2; 8 bases are a match to TRBD1. V was pared by 4 bases and J by 4 bases, with 11 bases of the junction left unmatched. The CDR3 is made up of 16 amino acids. Per germline, CDR1 KGHSH and CDR2 LQKENI. The CDR3 spells CASSLAGQGTGYGYTF. CDR3 coding DNA: TGTGCCAGCTCACTAGCCGGACAGGGCACAGGCTATGGCTACACCTTC.

V usage is TRBV6-2 or TRBV6-3 and J usage is TRBJ1-2; D remains unclear. CDR3 length: 10 residues. The V gene lost 6 bases and the J gene lost 4 bases, with 3 bases spanning the gap. Germline V gene sequence: CDR1 MNHEY, CDR2 SVGEGT. The CDR3 here is CASRSYGYTF. In DNA, the CDR3 is TGTGCCAGCAGGTCCTATGGCTACACCTTC.

At least ten counts were recorded for this clonotype. V gene TRBV9 combines with J gene TRBJ2-5, with D maybe TRBD1 (6 bases). The CDR3 length is 14 residues. Trimming cost V 4 bases and J 1 base, with 11 bases left between them. Germline V gives CDR1 SGDLS, CDR2 YYNGEE. This chain's CDR3 is CASSPGQPQETQYF. The CDR3 DNA is TGTGCCAGCAGCCCAGGACAGCCCCAAGAGACCCAGTACTTC.

The chain is built from TRBV11-2 and TRBJ2-1; 7 bases are shared with TRBD2. The germline gives CDR1 SGHAT, CDR2 FQNNGV. This CDR3 is 12 amino acids long. V lost 5 bases and J lost 8; bases outside the gene matches: 3. The CDR3 reads CASSVGRDEQFF. The CDR3 DNA reads TGTGCCAGCAGCGTGGGGAGGGATGAGCAGTTCTTC. The whole variable domain, filled in from reference TRBV11-2 and TRBJ2-1, reads EAGVAQSPRYKIIEKRQSVAFWCNPISGHATLYWYQQILGQGPKLLIQFQNNGVVDDSQLPKDRFSAERLKGVDSTLKIQPAKLEDSAVYLCASSVGRDEQFFGPGTRLTVL.

The rearrangement joins TRBV5-1 to TRBJ2-7; weak D call: TRBD2 (6 bases). Per germline, CDR1 SGHRS and CDR2 YFSETQ. CDR3 length: 14 amino acids. Trimming stripped 3 bases from V and 3 bases from J, with 13 bases between. In DNA, the CDR3 is TGCGCCAGCAGCTCGGAGGGGCAAGTCTACGAGCAGTACTTC. Its translation: CASSSEGQVYEQYF.

This clonotype showed up many times. The chain combines TRBV5-1 with TRBJ2-1; TRBD2 might be the D (6 bases). Germline CDR1 is SGHRS and CDR2 is YFSETQ. This CDR3 comprises 16 residues. V lost 0 bases to trimming and J lost 6 bases, with 16 bases between them. The CDR3 DNA sequence: TGCGCCAGCAGCTTGGGGGCGGGGCAGGGAGTCAATGAGCAGTTCTTC. Translating gives CASSLGAGQGVNEQFF.

The chain uses TRBV12-3 or TRBV12-4 and TRBJ2-7; D is undetermined. V gave up 7 bases and J gave up 3 bases, with 13 bases separating them. This CDR3 is 13 amino acids long. The DNA of the CDR3 is TGTGCCAGCACCTGGGGATCGGACTACGAGCAGTACTTC. It yields the protein CASTWGSDYEQYF.

The sample holds many counts of this clonotype. Germline is not matched at one junction end, which may reflect a read error. J is TRBJ2-1 and V is TRBV12-3 or TRBV12-4, with 11 bases that match TRBD2. This CDR3 region has 14 residues. CDR3 sequence (DNA): TGTGCCAGCAGTCTAGCGGGAGGTTACAATGAGCAGTTCTTC. It codes for CASSLAGGYNEQFF.

The chain recombines TRBV29-1 with TRBJ2-1; 7 nucleotides agree with TRBD1. CDR3 size: 15 residues. CDR1 SQVTM and CDR2 ANQGSEA come from the germline V gene. V dropped 6 bases and J dropped 8; count of bases not matched to a gene: 16. CDR3 protein: CSVNPRDLGGDEQFF. The DNA of the CDR3 is TGCAGCGTAAACCCCCGGGACCTAGGGGGCGATGAGCAGTTCTTC.

The chain has TRBV5-6 and TRBJ2-7; D unresolved. Trimming removed 4 bases from V and 5 bases from J, with 13 bases in between. Per the germline V gene, CDR1 is SGHDT and CDR2 is YYEEEE. The CDR3 sequence is 13 residues long. The CDR3 DNA reads TGTGCCAGCAGCCCCGGACCGGCTGACGAGCAGTACTTC. Protein sequence: CASSPGPADEQYF.

This clonotype was seen a few times. The chain employs TRBV24-1 and TRBJ2-1, with D possibly matching TRBD2 (6 bases). This CDR3 contains 12 residues. Germline lookup yields CDR1 KGHDR and CDR2 SFDVKD. Trimming removed 9 bases at V and 9 bases at J, with 14 bases between. As DNA, the CDR3 is TGTGCCACCCAGGCAGGGAGGAGTGAGCAGTTCTTC. It codes for CATQAGRSEQFF.

In this sample, this clonotype turned up many times. The chain combines TRBV28 with TRBJ1-3; D gene ambiguous. The CDR3 runs 14 residues. CDR1 is MDHEN, CDR2 SYDVKM, per germline. Trimming pared 3 bases from V and 0 bases from J, leaving 6 bases between. The CDR3 loop is CASSFTDSGNTIYF. DNA for the CDR3: TGTGCCAGCAGTTTTACAGACTCTGGAAACACCATATATTTT.

The chain joins TRBV2 to TRBJ2-3; 9 nucleotides line up with TRBD2. CDR1 is SNHLY, CDR2 FYNNEI, per germline. The CDR3 totals 13 residues. The V gene end was trimmed by 10 bases and the J gene end by 6 bases; junction bases not matched to a gene: 8. CDR3 nucleotide sequence: TGTGCCACCGGGACTAGCCTTTTGGATACGCAGTATTTT. This sequence encodes CATGTSLLDTQYF.

The rearrangement uses TRBV28 and TRBJ1-4; D remains unclear. Germline V gene lookup returns CDR1 MDHEN and CDR2 SYDVKM. Trimming pared 2 bases from V and 1 base from J, leaving 8 bases between. The CDR3 length is 15 residues. This chain's CDR3 is CASSLSRRTNEKLFF. The CDR3, as DNA: TGTGCCAGCAGTTTAAGCAGGAGAACTAATGAAAAACTGTTTTTT.

This clonotype was observed a few times. The chain uses TRBV7-9 and TRBJ1-2; 9 nucleotides match TRBD1. The CDR3 runs to 15 residues. Germline lookup yields CDR1 SEHNR and CDR2 FQNEAQ (reference sequence). With 6 bases clipped from V and 5 bases from J, the junction kept 10 bases outside the gene matches. CDR3 DNA sequence: TGTGCCAGCAGTCAGCCGGGACAGGGAATTTATGGCTACACCTTC. This encodes CASSQPGQGIYGYTF.

This CDR3 is CASSLSGVGNQPQHF. CDR3 nucleotides: TGTGCCAGCAGTTTATCAGGGGTGGGGAATCAGCCCCAGCATTTT. The rearrangement uses TRBV27 and TRBJ1-5, with a tentative D call TRBD1 (5 bases). Trimming stripped 0 bases from V and 4 bases from J, with 10 bases between. Germline CDR1 is MNHEY and CDR2 is SMNVEV (reference sequence). The CDR3 is 15 amino acids.